These T cell receptor beta chains were read from a single sample in a study of OX40 agonist ivuxolimab in advanced cancers. Generated by immunoSEQ multiplex PCR, the TCRdb table keeps only in-frame clones and is missing some. The table records just under 85,000 clones, over 65% of them present only once. The sample was CD4+ or CD8+ T cells sorted from blood, taken in a trial of the OX40 agonist ivuxolimab. The receptors were sampled from an adult with an advanced solid tumor such as melanoma, head and neck, liver or kidney cancer. CDR3s include the opening cysteine and the closing phenylalanine or tryptophan. Fields, in order: J gene, V gene, clone size, D gene, CDR3 protein, CDR3 DNA. The D gene is left open where the match is weak. Expanded clones get a size class; other rows say once, few or many, or leave the size out.

>TRBJ1-4|TRBV5-6|.|.
CASSLVGGNNEKLFF
TGTGCCAGCAGCTTGGTTGGGGGAAATAATGAAAAACTGTTTTTT
>TRBJ1-5|TRBV9|.|TRBD1
CASSVGGQGNQPQHF
TGTGCCAGCAGCGTAGGGGGACAGGGCAATCAGCCCCAGCATTTT
>TRBJ2-1|TRBV5-8|.|TRBD2
CASSSLPSFAGGPLQFF
TGTGCCAGCAGCTCCCTTCCGAGTTTTGCGGGGGGGCCTTTGCAGTTCTTC
>TRBJ2-7|TRBV5-6|.|TRBD2
CASSPAGPSGGRGEQYF
TGTGCCAGCAGCCCCGCGGGGCCTAGCGGGGGAAGGGGAGAGCAGTACTTC
>TRBJ2-1|TRBV4-1|.|TRBD2
CASSQPLAGGRYEQFF
TGCGCCAGCAGCCAACCGCTAGCGGGGGGGCGTTACGAGCAGTTCTTC
>TRBJ1-1|TRBV29-1|.|.
CSAGRDGNTEAFF
TGCAGCGCCGGACGGGACGGGAACACTGAAGCTTTCTTT
>TRBJ2-7|TRBV7-9|.|.
CASSVRSPYEQYF
TGTGCCAGCAGCGTAAGATCCCCCTACGAGCAGTACTTC
>TRBJ2-3|TRBV5-1|.|.
CASSLEGVEDTQYF
TGCGCCAGCAGCTTAGAGGGGGTTGAAGATACGCAGTATTTT
>TRBJ1-2|TRBV6-5|.|.
CASSYGDERNYGYTF
TGTGCCAGCAGTTACGGCGACGAGCGTAACTATGGCTACACCTTC
>TRBJ2-5|TRBV18|.|.
CASSNGQETQYF
TGTGCCAGCTCAAACGGGCAAGAGACCCAGTACTTC
>TRBJ2-6|TRBV6-4|.|.
CASSEQNSGANVLTF
TGTGCCAGCAGTGAACAGAACTCTGGGGCCAACGTCCTGACTTTC
>TRBJ2-3|TRBV11-2|.|TRBD2
CASSSRLAVGTDTQYF
TGTGCCAGCAGCTCCAGACTAGCCGTGGGCACAGATACGCAGTATTTT
>TRBJ2-3|TRBV7-2|.|TRBD2
CASSPGLAGGGDTQYF
TGTGCCAGCAGCCCTGGACTAGCGGGGGGCGGAGATACGCAGTATTTT
>TRBJ2-1|TRBV7-2|.|.
CASSLVSGGRGEQFF
TGTGCCAGCAGCTTAGTTTCCGGGGGCAGGGGTGAGCAGTTCTTC
>TRBJ2-3|TRBV30|once|.
CASTLTDTQYF
TGTGCCTCCACACTAACAGATACGCAGTATTTT
>TRBJ2-5|TRBV5-1|.|.
CASSPAPALVSETQYF
TGCGCCAGCAGCCCGGCACCCGCACTGGTTTCAGAGACCCAGTACTTC
>TRBJ2-6|TRBV23-1|.|TRBD1
CASGPGGQGFAGANVLTF
TGCGCCAGCGGCCCCGGGGGACAGGGCTTTGCTGGGGCCAACGTCCTGACTTTC
>TRBJ2-6|TRBV7-2|.|.
CASSLGQPSGANVLTF
TGTGCCAGCAGCTTAGGACAGCCCTCTGGGGCCAACGTCCTGACTTTC
>TRBJ1-6|TRBV5-4|.|.
CASSLDVLGNSPLHF
TGTGCCAGCAGCTTGGATGTATTAGGGAATTCACCCCTCCACTTT
>TRBJ1-2|TRBV7-2|.|.
CASTWDINYYGYTF
TGTGCCAGCACCTGGGACATTAATTACTATGGCTACACCTTC
>TRBJ2-1|TRBV19|.|TRBD1
CASSGTGGPNNEQFF
TGTGCCAGTAGTGGCACAGGGGGCCCCAACAATGAGCAGTTCTTC
>TRBJ2-5|TRBV19|few|TRBD1
CASSRQGGVETQYF
TGTGCCAGTAGTAGACAGGGTGGGGTGGAGACCCAGTACTTC
>TRBJ2-3|TRBV29-1|once|TRBD1
CSVAQGIGTDTQYF
TGCAGCGTGGCACAGGGGATCGGCACAGATACGCAGTATTTT
>TRBJ1-3|TRBV29-1|.|.
CSVVGNGNTIYF
TGCAGCGTTGTAGGGAACGGAAACACCATATATTTT
>TRBJ2-3|TRBV10-3|.|TRBD2
CAISSISGGLRDTQYF
TGTGCCATCAGCTCGATAAGCGGGGGTCTTAGGGATACGCAGTATTTT
>TRBJ2-4|TRBV4-3|.|.
CASSQDGGVWNIQYF
TGCGCCAGCAGCCAAGATGGAGGGGTTTGGAACATTCAGTACTTC
>TRBJ1-5|TRBV7-8|.|.
CASSFNRLNSNQPQHF
TGTGCCAGCAGCTTTAATAGACTGAATAGCAATCAGCCCCAGCATTTT
>TRBJ2-2|TRBV9|.|TRBD2
CASSVTSGDTGELFF
TGTGCCAGCAGCGTAACTAGCGGGGACACCGGGGAGCTGTTTTTT
>TRBJ1-2|TRBV11-2|.|.
CASSLGYGANYGYTF
TGTGCCAGCAGCTTAGGGTATGGGGCAAACTATGGCTACACCTTC
>TRBJ1-1|TRBV19|few|.
CASSIRGGGTEAFF
TGTGCCAGTAGTATCAGGGGAGGGGGCACTGAAGCTTTCTTT
>TRBJ2-7|TRBV18|.|TRBD2
CASSPRTSGAYEQYF
TGTGCCAGCTCTCCCAGGACTAGCGGGGCCTACGAGCAGTACTTC
>TRBJ1-6|TRBV6-5|few|TRBD1
CASSYSRQGYSPLHF
TGTGCCAGCAGTTACTCTCGACAGGGTTATTCACCCCTCCACTTT
>TRBJ2-5|TRBV18|.|.
CASSPGHQETQYF
TGTGCCAGCTCACCGGGGCACCAAGAGACCCAGTACTTC
>TRBJ1-3|TRBV6-5|once|.
CASADYSGNTIYF
TGTGCCAGCGCAGACTACTCTGGAAACACCATATATTTT
>TRBJ2-2|TRBV2|.|TRBD1
CASSEPGGRWIGTGELFF
TGTGCCAGCAGTGAACCAGGGGGCCGGTGGATTGGGACCGGGGAGCTGTTTTTT
>TRBJ2-1|TRBV11-1|.|.
CASSWDFGTAGNNEQFF
TGTGCCAGCAGCTGGGATTTCGGGACAGCGGGTAACAATGAGCAGTTCTTC
>TRBJ1-2|TRBV7-3|once|.
CASSPSTGDYGYTF
TGTGCCAGCAGCCCTTCGACAGGAGACTATGGCTACACCTTC
>TRBJ2-2|TRBV2|.|TRBD1
CASGTEFSGELFF
TGTGCCAGCGGGACAGAATTTTCCGGGGAGCTGTTTTTT
>TRBJ1-1|TRBV7-3|.|TRBD1
CASSLTGQGANTEAFF
TGTGCCAGCAGCCTGACGGGACAGGGGGCGAACACTGAAGCTTTCTTT
>TRBJ1-4|TRBV7-9|.|.
CASSHPRLGPQNEKLFF
TGTGCCAGCAGCCACCCTAGACTGGGCCCCCAAAATGAAAAACTGTTTTTT
>TRBJ2-7|TRBV18|.|.
CASSPGGNKYF
TGTGCCAGCTCACCAGGGGGCAATAAGTACTTC
>TRBJ1-4|TRBV11-1|.|.
CASSLSGSGKLFF
TGTGCCAGCAGCTTATCCGGATCGGGTAAACTGTTTTTT
>TRBJ1-4|TRBV6-7|.|.
CASGPRTNYEKLFF
TGTGCCAGCGGGCCTCGGACTAATTATGAAAAACTGTTTTTT
>TRBJ2-3|TRBV5-1|.|TRBD2
CASSPSTSTRDTQYF
TGCGCCAGCAGCCCTTCGACTAGCACCCGGGATACGCAGTATTTT
>TRBJ2-5|TRBV5-6|.|.
CASSLGTPQETQYF
TGTGCCAGCAGCTTAGGGACACCTCAAGAGACCCAGTACTTC
>TRBJ1-1|TRBV5-4|.|TRBD1
CASSFGQGAGTEAFF
TGTGCCAGCAGCTTCGGACAGGGGGCGGGTACTGAAGCTTTCTTT
>TRBJ1-1|TRBV5-1|.|TRBD1
CASSWDRGPEAFF
TGCGCCAGCAGCTGGGACAGGGGGCCTGAAGCTTTCTTT